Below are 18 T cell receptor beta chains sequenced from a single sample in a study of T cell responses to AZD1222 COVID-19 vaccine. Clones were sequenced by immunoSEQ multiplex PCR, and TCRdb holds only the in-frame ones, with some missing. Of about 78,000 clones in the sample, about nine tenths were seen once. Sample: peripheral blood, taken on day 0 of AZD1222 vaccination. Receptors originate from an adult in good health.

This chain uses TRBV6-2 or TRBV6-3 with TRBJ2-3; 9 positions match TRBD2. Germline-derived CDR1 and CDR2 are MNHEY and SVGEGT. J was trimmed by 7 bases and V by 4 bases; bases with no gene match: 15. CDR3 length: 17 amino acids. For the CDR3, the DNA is TGTGCCAGCAGTTTGAAACCGGGACTAGCAGGACGCCATACGCAGTATTTT. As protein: CASSLKPGLAGRHTQYF.

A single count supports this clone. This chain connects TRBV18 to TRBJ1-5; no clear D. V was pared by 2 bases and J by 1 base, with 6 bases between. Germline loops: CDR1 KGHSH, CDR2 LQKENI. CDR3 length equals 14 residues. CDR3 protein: CASSPEVSNQPQHF. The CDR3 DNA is TGTGCCAGCTCACCAGAGGTGAGCAATCAGCCCCAGCATTTT.

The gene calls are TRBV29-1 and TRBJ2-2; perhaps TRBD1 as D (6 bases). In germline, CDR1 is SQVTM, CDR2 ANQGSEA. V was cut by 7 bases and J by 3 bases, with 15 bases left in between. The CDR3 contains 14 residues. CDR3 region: CSAKAGADTGELFF. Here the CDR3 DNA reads TGCAGCGCTAAAGCAGGGGCCGACACCGGGGAGCTGTTTTTT.

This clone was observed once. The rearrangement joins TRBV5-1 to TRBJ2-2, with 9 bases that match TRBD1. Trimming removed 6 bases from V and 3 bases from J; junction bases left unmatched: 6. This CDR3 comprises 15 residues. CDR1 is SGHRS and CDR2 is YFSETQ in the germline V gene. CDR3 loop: CASNPQGADTGELFF. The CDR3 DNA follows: TGCGCCAGCAACCCACAGGGGGCGGACACCGGGGAGCTGTTTTTT.

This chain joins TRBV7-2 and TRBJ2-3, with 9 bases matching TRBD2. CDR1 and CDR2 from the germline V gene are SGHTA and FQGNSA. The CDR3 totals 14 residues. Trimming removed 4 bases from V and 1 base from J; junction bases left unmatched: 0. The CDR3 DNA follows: TGTGCCAGCAGCTGGACTAGCGGCACAGATACGCAGTATTTT. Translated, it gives CASSWTSGTDTQYF.

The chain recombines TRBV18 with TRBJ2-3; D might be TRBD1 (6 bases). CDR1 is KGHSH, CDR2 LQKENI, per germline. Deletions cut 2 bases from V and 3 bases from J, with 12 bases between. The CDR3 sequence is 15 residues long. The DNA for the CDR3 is TGTGCCAGCTCACCAAGGTTTAGGGGGACAGATACGCAGTATTTT. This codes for CASSPRFRGTDTQYF.

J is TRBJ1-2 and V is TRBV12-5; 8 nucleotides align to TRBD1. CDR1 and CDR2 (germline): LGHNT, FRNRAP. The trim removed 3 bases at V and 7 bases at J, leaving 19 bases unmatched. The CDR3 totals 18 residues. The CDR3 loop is CASGFSTPGTGYLGGYTF. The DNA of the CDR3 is TGTGCTAGTGGTTTCTCCACCCCCGGGACAGGTTATTTGGGTGGCTACACCTTC.

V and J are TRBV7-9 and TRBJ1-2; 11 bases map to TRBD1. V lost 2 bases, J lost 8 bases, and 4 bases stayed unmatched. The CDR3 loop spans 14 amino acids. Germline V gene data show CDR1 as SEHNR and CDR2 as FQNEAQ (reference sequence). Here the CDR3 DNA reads TGTGCCAGCAGCTTATTGGGACAGGGGGACGGCTACACCTTC. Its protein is CASSLLGQGDGYTF.

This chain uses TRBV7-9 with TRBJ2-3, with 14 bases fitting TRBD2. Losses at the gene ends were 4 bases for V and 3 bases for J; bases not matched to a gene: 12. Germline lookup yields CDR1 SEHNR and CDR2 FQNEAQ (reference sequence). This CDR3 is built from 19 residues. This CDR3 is CASSSPPGTSGSETDTQYF. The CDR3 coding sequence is TGTGCCAGCAGCTCGCCTCCCGGGACTAGCGGGAGTGAAACAGATACGCAGTATTTT.

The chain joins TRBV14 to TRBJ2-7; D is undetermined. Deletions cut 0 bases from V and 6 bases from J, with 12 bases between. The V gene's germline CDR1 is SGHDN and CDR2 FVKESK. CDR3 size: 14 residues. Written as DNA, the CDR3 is TGTGCCAGCAGCCAAGATAGGAGTTGGGGCGAGCAGTACTTC. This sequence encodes CASSQDRSWGEQYF.

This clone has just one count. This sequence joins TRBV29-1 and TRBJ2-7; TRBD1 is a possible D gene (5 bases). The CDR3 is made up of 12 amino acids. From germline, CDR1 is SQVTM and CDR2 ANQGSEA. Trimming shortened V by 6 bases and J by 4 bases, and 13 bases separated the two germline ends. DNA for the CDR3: TGCAGCGTGGGGCACTCGGGTTACGAGCAGTACTTC. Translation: CSVGHSGYEQYF.

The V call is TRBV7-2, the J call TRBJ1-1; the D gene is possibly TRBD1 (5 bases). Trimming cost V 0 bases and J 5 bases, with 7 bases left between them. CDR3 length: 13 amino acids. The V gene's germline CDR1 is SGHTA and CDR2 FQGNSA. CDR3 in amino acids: CASSLAGDTEAFF. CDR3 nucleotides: TGTGCCAGCAGCTTAGCAGGGGATACTGAAGCTTTCTTT.

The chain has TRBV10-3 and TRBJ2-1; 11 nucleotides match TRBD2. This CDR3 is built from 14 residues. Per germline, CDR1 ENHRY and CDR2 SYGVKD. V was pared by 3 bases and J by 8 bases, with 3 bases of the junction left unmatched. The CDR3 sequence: CAISELAGVDEQFF. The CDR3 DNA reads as TGTGCCATCAGTGAACTAGCGGGAGTCGATGAGCAGTTCTTC.

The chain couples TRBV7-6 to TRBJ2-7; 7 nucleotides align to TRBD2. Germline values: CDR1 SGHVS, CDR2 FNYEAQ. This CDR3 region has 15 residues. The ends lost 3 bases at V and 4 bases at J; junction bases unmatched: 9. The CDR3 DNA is TGTGCCAGCAGCTTTGCCGCGGGAGAGGGGTACGAGCAGTACTTC. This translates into CASSFAAGEGYEQYF.

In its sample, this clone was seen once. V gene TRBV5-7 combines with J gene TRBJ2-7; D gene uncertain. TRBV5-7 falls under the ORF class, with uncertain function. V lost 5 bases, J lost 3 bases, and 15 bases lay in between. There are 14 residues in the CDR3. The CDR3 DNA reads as TGTGCCAGCAGTTCCGGGCAAGAATACTACGAGCAGTACTTC. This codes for CASSSGQEYYEQYF.

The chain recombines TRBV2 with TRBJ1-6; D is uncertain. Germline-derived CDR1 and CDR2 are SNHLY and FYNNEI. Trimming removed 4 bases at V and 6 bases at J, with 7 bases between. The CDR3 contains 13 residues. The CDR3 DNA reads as TGTGCCAGCAGTGGTCGGGCTAATTCACCCCTCCACTTT. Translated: CASSGRANSPLHF.

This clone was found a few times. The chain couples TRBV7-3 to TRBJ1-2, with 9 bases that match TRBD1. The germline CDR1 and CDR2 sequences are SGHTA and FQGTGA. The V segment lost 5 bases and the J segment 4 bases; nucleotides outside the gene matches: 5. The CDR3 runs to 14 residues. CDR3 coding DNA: TGTGCCAGCAGCCCAGGGGGACAGGGCTATGGCTACACCTTC. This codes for CASSPGGQGYGYTF.

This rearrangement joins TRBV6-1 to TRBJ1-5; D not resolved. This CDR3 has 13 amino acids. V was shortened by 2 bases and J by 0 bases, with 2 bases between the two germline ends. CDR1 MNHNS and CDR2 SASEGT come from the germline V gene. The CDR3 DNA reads TGTGCCAGCAGTGAAAGTAGCAATCAGCCCCAGCATTTT. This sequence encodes CASSESSNQPQHF.